This TCR beta chain was identified in a study of T cell repertoires in aging, cancer and after chemotherapy. TRB rearrangements spanning V, D and J were amplified using mixed TRB-A/B primers. One entry per CDR3 protein results from TCRdb running MiXCR on the multiplex PCR reads. The sample includes roughly 5,300 distinct CDR3 sequences, about 30% of them seen just once. Whole-study findings and limits: Immunological memory after chemotherapy cannot be judged from the repertoire data. In cancer patients, declining TCR diversity with age involved lost richness and lost evenness.

Amplification of TCR beta used genomic DNA extracted from peripheral blood. This clonotype was picked up a small number of times. Its antigen is unidentified. After removal of 3 bases from V and 4 bases from J, the junction contained 10 bases not matched to a gene. Germline V gives CDR1 SGHDT, CDR2 YYEEEE. The CDR3 covers 18 residues. The clonotype originates from a human donor with a solid tumor. The chain is built from TRBV5-6 and TRBJ2-1; 13 nucleotides line up with TRBD2. The sequenced material came from blood. As DNA, the CDR3 is TGTGCCAGCAGCTCGGGGGGAAAGGGACTAGCGGGATACAATGAGCAGTTCTTC. Its translation: CASSSGGKGLAGYNEQFF.